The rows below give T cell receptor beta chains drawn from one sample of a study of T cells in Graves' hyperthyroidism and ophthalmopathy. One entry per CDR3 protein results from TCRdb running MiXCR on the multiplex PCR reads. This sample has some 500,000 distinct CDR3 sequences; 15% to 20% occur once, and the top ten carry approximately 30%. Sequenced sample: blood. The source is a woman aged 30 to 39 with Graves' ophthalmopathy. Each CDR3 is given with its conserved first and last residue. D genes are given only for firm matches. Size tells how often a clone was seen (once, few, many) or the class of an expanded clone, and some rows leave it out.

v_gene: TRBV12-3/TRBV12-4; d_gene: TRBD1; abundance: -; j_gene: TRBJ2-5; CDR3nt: TGTGCCAGCAGTTTCGGGACAGGAAGCCAAGAGACCCAGTACTTC; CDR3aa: CASSFGTGSQETQYF
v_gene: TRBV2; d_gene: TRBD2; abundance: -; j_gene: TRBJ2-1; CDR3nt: TGTGCCAGCCACGGACTAGCGGGTACCTACAATGAGCAGTTCTTC; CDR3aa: CASHGLAGTYNEQFF
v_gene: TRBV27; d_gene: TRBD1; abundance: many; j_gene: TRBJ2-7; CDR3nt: TGTGCCAGCAGTTTAAACAGGGGCGAGCAGTACTTC; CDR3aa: CASSLNRGEQYF
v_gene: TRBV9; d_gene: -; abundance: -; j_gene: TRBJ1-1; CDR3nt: TGTGCCAGCAACCCCGGGTTGGGGACCACTGAAGCTTTCTTT; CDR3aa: CASNPGLGTTEAFF
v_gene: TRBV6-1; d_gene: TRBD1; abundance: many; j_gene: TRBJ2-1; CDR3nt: TGTGCCAGCAGGCCAGGGAAGACAGGGAGCTCCTACAATGAGCAGTTCTTC; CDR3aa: CASRPGKTGSSYNEQFF
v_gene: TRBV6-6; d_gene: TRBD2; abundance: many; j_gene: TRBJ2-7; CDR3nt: TGTGCCAGCAGTTACTCGCCGACTAGCTGGTCCTACGAGCAGTACTTC; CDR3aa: CASSYSPTSWSYEQYF
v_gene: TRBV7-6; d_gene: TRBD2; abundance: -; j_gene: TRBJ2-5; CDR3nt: TGTGCCAGCAGATCGACTAGCGGAAGATTACAAGAGACCCAGTACTTC; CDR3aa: CASRSTSGRLQETQYF
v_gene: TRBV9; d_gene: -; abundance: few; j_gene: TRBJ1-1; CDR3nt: TGTGCCAGCAGCGTAGACGCAGGGCTCGGCACTGAAGCTTTCTTT; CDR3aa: CASSVDAGLGTEAFF
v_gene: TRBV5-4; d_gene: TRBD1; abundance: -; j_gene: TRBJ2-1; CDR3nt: TGTGCCAGCAGCCGGACAGGGCGCTACAATGAGCAGTTCTTC; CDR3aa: CASSRTGRYNEQFF
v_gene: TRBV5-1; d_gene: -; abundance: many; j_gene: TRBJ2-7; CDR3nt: TGCGCCAGCAGCCTGTCTCTAGGCGGAACAATCTACGAGCAGTACTTC; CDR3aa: CASSLSLGGTIYEQYF
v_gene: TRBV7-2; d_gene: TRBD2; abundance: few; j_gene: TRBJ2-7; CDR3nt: TGTGCCAGCAGCTTAGGGACTAGCGGGAGGGCTAGAGGGTCCGAGCAGTACTTC; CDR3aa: CASSLGTSGRARGSEQYF
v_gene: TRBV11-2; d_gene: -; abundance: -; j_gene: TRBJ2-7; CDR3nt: TGTGCCAGCAGCTTAATGGGGCTCGAGCAGTACTTC; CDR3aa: CASSLMGLEQYF
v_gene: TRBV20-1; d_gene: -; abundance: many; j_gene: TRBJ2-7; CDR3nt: TGCAGTGCTAGAGTTTGGGGGCCTCGGGGCTCCTACGAGCAGTACTTC; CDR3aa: CSARVWGPRGSYEQYF
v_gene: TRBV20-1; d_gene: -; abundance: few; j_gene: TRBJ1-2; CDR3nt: TGCAGTGCTAGGCAGCCCACCTATGGCTACACCTTC; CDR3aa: CSARQPTYGYTF
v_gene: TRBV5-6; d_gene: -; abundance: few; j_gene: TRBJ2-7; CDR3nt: TGTGCCAGCAGCCCCTCCGTGGGGTCTATCTACGAGCAGTACTTC; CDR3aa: CASSPSVGSIYEQYF
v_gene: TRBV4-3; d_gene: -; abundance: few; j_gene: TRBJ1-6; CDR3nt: TGCGCCAGCAGCCAGGAGACGGTTTCACCCCTCCACTTT; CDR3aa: CASSQETVSPLHF
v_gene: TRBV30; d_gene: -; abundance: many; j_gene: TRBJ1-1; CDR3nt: TGTGCCTGGGCAACCTTGGTTGAAGCTTTCTTT; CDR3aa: CAWATLVEAFF
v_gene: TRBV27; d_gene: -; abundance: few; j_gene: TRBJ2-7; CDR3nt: TGTGCCAGCAGTTTATTGTACGGGAAATACGAGCAGTACTTC; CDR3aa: CASSLLYGKYEQYF
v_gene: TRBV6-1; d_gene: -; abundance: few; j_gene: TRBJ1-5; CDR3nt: TGTGCCAGCAGTGCCTCTCCAGCGACTGGGGCCAACAATCAGCCCCAGCATTTT; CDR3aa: CASSASPATGANNQPQHF
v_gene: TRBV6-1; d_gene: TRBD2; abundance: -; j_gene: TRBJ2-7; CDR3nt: TGTGCCAGCAGTCAACTAGCGGGAGGAGGTGAGCAGTACTTC; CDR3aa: CASSQLAGGGEQYF
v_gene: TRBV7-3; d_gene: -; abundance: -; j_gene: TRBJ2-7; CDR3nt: TGTGCCAGCAGCTTGGGTATACTGGACGAGCAGTACTTC; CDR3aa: CASSLGILDEQYF
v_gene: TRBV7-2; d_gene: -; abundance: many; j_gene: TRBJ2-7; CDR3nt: TGTGCCAGCAGCTTTGCCGGACAGCTATCCTACGAGCAGTACTTC; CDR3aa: CASSFAGQLSYEQYF
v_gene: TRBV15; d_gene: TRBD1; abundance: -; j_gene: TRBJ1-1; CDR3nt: TGTGCCACTGCCTCGGACAGGGTGTACACTGAAGCTTTCTTT; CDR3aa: CATASDRVYTEAFF